This TCR beta chain stems from a study of OX40 agonist ivuxolimab in advanced cancers. The wider study: Prior checkpoint blockade (anti-PD-1, anti-PD-L1 or anti-CTLA-4) was permitted; roughly 40% had it.

Repertoires were generated with immunoSEQ multiplex PCR, while TCRdb's copy carries only in-frame clones and drops some. The sample includes approximately 69,000 clones, roughly nine tenths seen only once; the top ten take about 0.29%. This clonotype was sampled from an adult with an advanced solid tumor such as melanoma, head and neck, liver or kidney cancer. The specimen comprised CD4+ or CD8+ T cells sorted from blood, sampled in a trial of the OX40 agonist ivuxolimab.

The CDR3 spells CASSLNSPRRGGTQYF. The CDR3 DNA follows: TGTGCCAGCAGCTTAAACAGCCCCCGCCGAGGGGGGACCCAGTACTTC. This chain uses TRBV7-2 with TRBJ2-5, with D tentatively TRBD1 (6 bases). CDR1 is SGHTA, CDR2 FQGNSA, per germline. V was shortened by 2 bases and J by 7 bases, with 20 bases between the two germline ends. The CDR3 length is 16 residues.